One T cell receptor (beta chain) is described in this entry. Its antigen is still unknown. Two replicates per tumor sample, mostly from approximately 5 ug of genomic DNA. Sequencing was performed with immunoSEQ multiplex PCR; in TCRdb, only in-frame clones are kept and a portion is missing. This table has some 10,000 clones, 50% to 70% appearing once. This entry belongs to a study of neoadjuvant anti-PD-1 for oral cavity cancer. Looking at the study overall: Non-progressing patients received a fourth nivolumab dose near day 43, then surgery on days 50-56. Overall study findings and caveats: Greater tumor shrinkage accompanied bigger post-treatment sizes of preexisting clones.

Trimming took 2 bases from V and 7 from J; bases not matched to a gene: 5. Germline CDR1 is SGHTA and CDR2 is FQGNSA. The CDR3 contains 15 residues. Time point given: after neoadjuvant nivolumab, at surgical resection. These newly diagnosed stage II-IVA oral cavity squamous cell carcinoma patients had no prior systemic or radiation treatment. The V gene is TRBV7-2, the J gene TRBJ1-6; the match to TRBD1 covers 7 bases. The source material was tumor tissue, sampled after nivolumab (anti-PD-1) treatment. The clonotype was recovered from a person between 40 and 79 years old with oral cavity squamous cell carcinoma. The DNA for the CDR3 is TGTGCCAGCAGCTTATCAGAGGGGGCAAATTCACCCCTCCACTTT. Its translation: CASSLSEGANSPLHF.